The clone carrying this T cell receptor (beta chain) was counted at least ten times. This entry comes from a study of regulatory T cells in long-lasting Graves disease. Time point noted: newly diagnosed GD, antithyroid drugs for less than 3 months. PBMCs provided the RNA from which the TCR library was made. The authors built TCR beta libraries using iRepertoire HTBI primers and Arm-PCR of CDR3 regions. TCRdb re-called the multiplex PCR reads through MiXCR, storing one row per CDR3 protein. The table includes about 400,000 distinct CDR3 sequences, roughly 15% detected once. The same sample was also studied in work on T cells in Graves' hyperthyroidism and ophthalmopathy.

The sample here was peripheral blood mononuclear cells (PBMCs), taken at new diagnosis, from a patient treated with antithyroid drugs. This receptor was taken from a woman aged 40 to 55 with Graves disease.

CDR3 in DNA: TGCGCCAGCAGCCCTGGACTAGCAGTTACAGATACGCAGTATTTT. Translated: CASSPGLAVTDTQYF. The chain is built from TRBV4-3 and TRBJ2-3; 8 bases agree with TRBD2. This CDR3 contains 15 residues. Trimming removed 4 bases from V and 3 bases from J; junction bases left unmatched: 6. The germline CDR1 and CDR2 sequences are LGHNA and YSLEER.